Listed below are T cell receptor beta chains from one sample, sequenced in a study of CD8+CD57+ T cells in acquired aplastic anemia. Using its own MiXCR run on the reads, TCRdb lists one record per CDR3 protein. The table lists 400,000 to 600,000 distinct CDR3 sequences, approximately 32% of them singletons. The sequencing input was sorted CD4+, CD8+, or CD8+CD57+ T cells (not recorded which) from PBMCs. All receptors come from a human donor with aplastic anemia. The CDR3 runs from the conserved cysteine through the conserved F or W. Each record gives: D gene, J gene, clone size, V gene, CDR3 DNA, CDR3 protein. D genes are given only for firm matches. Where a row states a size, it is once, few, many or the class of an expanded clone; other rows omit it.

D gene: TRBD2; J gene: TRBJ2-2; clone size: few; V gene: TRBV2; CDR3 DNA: TGTGCCAGCAGTGGGGGCGGGAGAGTTACCGGGGAGCTGTTTTTT; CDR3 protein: CASSGGGRVTGELFF
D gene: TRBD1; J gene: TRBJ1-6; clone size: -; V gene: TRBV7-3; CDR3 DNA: TGTGCCAGCAGCCTCGAGGGGGCCTTAAATTCACCCCTCCACTTT; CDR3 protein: CASSLEGALNSPLHF
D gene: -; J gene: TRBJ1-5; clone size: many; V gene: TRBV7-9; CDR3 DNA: TGTGCCAGCAGCTCAGGCGGGTTGGGGCCCCAGCATTTT; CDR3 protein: CASSSGGLGPQHF
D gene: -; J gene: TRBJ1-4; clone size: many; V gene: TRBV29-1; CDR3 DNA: TGCAGCGTTAGGGATTATGAAAAACTGTTTTTT; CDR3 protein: CSVRDYEKLFF
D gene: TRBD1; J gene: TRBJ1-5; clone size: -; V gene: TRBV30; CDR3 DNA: TGTGCCTGGAGTAGACAGGGGTCGGAGCCCCAGCATTTT; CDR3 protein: CAWSRQGSEPQHF
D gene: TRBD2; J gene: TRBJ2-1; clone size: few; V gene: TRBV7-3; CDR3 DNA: TGTGCCAGCAGCTTAACACGGGATAGCGGGGAAGAGCAGTTCTTC; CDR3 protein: CASSLTRDSGEEQFF
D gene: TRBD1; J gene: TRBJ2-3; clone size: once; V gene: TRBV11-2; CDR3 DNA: TGTGCCAGCAGCCTACAGGGGAACGTGGCAGATACGCAGTATTTT; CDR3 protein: CASSLQGNVADTQYF
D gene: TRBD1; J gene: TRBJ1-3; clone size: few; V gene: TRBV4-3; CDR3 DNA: TGCGCCAGCAGCCATGTCCGGGACAGGGCTGGAAACACCATATATTTT; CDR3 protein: CASSHVRDRAGNTIYF
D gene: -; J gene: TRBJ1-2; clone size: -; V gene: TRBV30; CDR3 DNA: TGTGCCCAAACAACAGGGCTTAACTATGGCTACACCTTC; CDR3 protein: CAQTTGLNYGYTF
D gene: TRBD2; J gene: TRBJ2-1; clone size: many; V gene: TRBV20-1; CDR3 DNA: TGCAGTGCTAGATACGGGGAGGGAGGCGACAATGAGCAGTTCTTC; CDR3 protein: CSARYGEGGDNEQFF
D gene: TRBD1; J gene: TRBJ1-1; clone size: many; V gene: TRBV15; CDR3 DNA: TGTGCCACAAAGAAAGGGACAGGGGAATTCGGCACTGAAGCTTTCTTT; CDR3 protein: CATKKGTGEFGTEAFF
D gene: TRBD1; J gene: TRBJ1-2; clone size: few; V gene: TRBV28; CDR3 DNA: TGTGCCAGCAGGCCTGGGACAGGGGTTCTTGGCTACACCTTC; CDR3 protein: CASRPGTGVLGYTF
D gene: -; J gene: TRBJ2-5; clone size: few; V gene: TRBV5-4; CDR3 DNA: TGTGCCAGCAGCTTCCCAGGCCTGGCGGAGACCCAGTACTTC; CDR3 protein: CASSFPGLAETQYF
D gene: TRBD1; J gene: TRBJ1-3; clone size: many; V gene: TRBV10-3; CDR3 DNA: TGTGCCATCTGGACAGGGTCAGGAAACACCATATATTTT; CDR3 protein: CAIWTGSGNTIYF
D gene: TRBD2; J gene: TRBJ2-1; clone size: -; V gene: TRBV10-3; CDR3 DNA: TGTGCCATCAGTCCTGCGACTAGCGGGAGGGAGAGCTCCTACAATGAGCAGTTCTTC; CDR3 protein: CAISPATSGRESSYNEQFF
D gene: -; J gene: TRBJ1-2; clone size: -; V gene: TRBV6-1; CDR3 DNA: TGTGCCAGCAGTCCTCGCGGTATTCTTGGCTACACCTTC; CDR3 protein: CASSPRGILGYTF
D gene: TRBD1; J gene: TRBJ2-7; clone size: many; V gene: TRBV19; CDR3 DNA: TGTGCCAGTAGTATAGACGGGACAGGGGGCTCCGAGCAGTACTTC; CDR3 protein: CASSIDGTGGSEQYF
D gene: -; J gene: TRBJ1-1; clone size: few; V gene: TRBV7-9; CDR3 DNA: TGTGCCAGCAGCTCCCCGCGGGTTCGAGCTTTCTTT; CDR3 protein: CASSSPRVRAFF
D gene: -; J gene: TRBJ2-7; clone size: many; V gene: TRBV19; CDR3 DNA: TGTGCCAGTAGTATGTCCAGGTCCTCCTACGAGCAGTACTTC; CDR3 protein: CASSMSRSSYEQYF
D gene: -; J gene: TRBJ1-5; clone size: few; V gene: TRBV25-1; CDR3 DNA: TGTGCCAGCAGCTCCCGTGGGGGCATAAATCAGCCCCAGCATTTT; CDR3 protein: CASSSRGGINQPQHF
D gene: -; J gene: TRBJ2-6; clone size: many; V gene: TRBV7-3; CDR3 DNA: TGTGCCAGCAGCCACGATCCGGAGGACGTCCTGACTTTC; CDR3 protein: CASSHDPEDVLTF
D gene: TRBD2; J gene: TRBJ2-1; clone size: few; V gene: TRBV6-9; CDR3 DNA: TGTGCCAGCAGGCGTAACTTACCGGGACTAGAGCAGTTCTTC; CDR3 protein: CASRRNLPGLEQFF
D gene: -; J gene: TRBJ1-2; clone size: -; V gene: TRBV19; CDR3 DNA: TGTGCCCCCATGGGGACTAACTATGGCTACACCTTC; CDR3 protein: CAPMGTNYGYTF
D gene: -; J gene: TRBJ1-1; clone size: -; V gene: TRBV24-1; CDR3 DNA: TGTGCCACCAGTGATTCCGGTGGGTGGGGGCGTCCGAACACTGAAGCTTTCTTT; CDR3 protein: CATSDSGGWGRPNTEAFF
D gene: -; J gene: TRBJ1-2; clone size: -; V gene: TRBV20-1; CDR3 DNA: TGCAGTGCTCAAGATCCCCAGGGGTACTATGGCTACACCTTC; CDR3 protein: CSAQDPQGYYGYTF
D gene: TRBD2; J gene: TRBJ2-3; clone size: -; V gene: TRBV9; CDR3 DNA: TGTGCCAGCAGCACAGGACTAGCGCGAGATACGCAGTATTTT; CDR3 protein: CASSTGLARDTQYF
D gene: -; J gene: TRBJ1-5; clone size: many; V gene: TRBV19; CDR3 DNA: TGTGCCAGTAGTTTCGGAAGCAATCAGCCCCAGCATTTT; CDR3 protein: CASSFGSNQPQHF
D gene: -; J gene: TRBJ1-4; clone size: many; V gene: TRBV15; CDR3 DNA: TGTGCCACCAGCAGCGGGGGGATAGCTCATGAAAAACTGTTTTTT; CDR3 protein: CATSSGGIAHEKLFF
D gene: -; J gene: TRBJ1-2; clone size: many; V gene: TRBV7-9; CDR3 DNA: TGTGCCAGCAGCTTAGAGCAGGGCCGAGGCTACACCTTC; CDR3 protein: CASSLEQGRGYTF
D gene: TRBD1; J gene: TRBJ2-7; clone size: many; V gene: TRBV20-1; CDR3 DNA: TGCAGTGCCTTAGGGACAGGCTACGAGCAGTACTTC; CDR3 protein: CSALGTGYEQYF
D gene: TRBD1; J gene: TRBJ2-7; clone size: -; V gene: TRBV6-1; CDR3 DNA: TGTGCCAGCAGGACAGGGGCCAACTACGAGCAGTACTTC; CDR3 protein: CASRTGANYEQYF
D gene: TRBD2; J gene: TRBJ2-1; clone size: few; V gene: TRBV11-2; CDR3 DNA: TGTGCCAGCAGCCCGACCCGGCTAGCGGGAGGGTACAATGAGCAGTTCTTC; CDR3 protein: CASSPTRLAGGYNEQFF
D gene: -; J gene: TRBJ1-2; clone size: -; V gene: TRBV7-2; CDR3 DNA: TGTGCCAGCAGCTTAGCACGAAGCGATGGCTACACCTTC; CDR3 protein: CASSLARSDGYTF
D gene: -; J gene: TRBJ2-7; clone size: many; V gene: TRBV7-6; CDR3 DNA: TGTGCCAGCAGCTTTTTCCGGGACCGCGAGCAGTACTTC; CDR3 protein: CASSFFRDREQYF
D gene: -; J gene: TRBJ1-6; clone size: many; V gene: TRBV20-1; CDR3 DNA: TGCAGTGCTAGAGGAACCGCTCACACACCCCTCCACTTT; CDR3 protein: CSARGTAHTPLHF
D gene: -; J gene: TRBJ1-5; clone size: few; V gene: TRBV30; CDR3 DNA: TGTGCCTGGAGTGAGGGATATAGCAATCAGCCCCAGCATTTT; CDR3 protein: CAWSEGYSNQPQHF
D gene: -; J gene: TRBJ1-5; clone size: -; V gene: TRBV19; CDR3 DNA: TGTGCCAGCAGGGTTAACAGTCAGCCCCAGCATTTT; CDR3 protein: CASRVNSQPQHF
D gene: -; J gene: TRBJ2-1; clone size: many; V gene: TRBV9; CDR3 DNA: TGTGCCAGCAGCGTAGGGGTTAATGAGCAGTTCTTC; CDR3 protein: CASSVGVNEQFF
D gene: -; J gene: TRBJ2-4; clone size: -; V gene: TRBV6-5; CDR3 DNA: TGTGCCAGCAGTTACTCTAGTCCACGGGACATTCAGTACTTC; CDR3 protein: CASSYSSPRDIQYF
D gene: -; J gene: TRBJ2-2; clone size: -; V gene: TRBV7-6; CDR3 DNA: TGTGCCAGCAGCTCCAACGGGGAGCTGTTTTTT; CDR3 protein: CASSSNGELFF
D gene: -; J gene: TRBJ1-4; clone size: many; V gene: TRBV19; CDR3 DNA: TGTGCCAGTAGTATAGAGGGCAGGACGGGTGAAAAACTGTTTTTT; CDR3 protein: CASSIEGRTGEKLFF
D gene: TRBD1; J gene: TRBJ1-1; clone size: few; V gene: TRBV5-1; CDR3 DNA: TGCGCCAGCAGCGAACATCTACAGGGGGCGGCTGAAGCTTTCTTT; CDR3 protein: CASSEHLQGAAEAFF
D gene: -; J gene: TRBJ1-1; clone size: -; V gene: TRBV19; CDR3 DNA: TGTGCCAGTAGCCCTATTCGGGGAGCCACTGGAGCTTTCTTT; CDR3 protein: CASSPIRGATGAFF
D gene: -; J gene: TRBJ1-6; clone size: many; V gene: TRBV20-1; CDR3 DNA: TGCAGTGCTAGGGTTGCAGGGGCGGATTCACCCCTCCACTTT; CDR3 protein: CSARVAGADSPLHF
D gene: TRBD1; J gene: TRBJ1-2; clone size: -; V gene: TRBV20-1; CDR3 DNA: TGCAGTGCTAGAGCGGACAGGGCTGTCAATGGCTACACCTTC; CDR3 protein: CSARADRAVNGYTF
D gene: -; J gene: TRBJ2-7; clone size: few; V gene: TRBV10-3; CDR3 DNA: TGTGCCAGCAGGATGAGAGAGGGTAGCCACGAGCAGTACTTC; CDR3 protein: CASRMREGSHEQYF
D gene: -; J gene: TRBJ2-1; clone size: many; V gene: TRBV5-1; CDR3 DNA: TGCGCCAGCAGCTCCTACAGGGATGAGCAGTTCTTC; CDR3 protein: CASSSYRDEQFF
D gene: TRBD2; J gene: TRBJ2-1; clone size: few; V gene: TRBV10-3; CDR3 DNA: TGTGCCAGCAGAAGGACTAGCGGGATTCGCAATGAGCAGTTCTTC; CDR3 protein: CASRRTSGIRNEQFF
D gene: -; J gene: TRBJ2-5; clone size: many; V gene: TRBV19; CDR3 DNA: TGTGCCAGTAGTCCAGGACCCTCAGAGACCCAGTACTTC; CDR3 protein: CASSPGPSETQYF